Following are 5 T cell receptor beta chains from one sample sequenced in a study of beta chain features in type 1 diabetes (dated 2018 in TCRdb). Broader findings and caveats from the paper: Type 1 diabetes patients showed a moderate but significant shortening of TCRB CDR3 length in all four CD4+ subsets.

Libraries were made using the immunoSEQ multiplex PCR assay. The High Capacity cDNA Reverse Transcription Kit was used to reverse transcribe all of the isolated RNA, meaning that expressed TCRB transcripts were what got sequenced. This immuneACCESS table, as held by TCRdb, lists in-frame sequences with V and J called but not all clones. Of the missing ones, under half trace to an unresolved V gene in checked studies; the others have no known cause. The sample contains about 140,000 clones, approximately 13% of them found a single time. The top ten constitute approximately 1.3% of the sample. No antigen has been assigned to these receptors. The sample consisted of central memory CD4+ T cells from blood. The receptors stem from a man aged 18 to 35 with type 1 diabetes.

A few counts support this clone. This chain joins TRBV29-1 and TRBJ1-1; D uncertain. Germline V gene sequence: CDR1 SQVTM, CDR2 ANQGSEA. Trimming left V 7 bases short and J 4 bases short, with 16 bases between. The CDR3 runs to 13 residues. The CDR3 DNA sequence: TGCAGCGCCCCGAGTCGAATGGGCACTGAAGCTTTCTTT. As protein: CSAPSRMGTEAFF. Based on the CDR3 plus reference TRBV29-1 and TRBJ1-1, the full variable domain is SAVISQKPSRDICQRGTSLTIQCQVDSQVTMMFWYRQQPGQSLTLIATANQGSEATYESGFVIDKFPISRPNLTFSTLTVSNMSPEDSSIYLCSAPSRMGTEAFFGQGTRLTVV.

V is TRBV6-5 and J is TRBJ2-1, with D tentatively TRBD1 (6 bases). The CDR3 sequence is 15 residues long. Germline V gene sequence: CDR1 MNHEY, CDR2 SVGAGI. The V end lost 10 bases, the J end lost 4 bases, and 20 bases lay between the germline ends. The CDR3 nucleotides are TGTGCCACTTCATATCGGGACATTTCTTACAATGAGCAGTTCTTC. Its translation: CATSYRDISYNEQFF.

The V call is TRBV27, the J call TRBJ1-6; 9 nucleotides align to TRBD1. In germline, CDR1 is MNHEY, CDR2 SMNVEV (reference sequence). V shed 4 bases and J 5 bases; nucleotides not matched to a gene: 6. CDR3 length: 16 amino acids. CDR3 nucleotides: TGTGCCAGCAGTTCCGGGACAGGGTTTGATAATTCACCCCTCCACTTT. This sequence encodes CASSSGTGFDNSPLHF.

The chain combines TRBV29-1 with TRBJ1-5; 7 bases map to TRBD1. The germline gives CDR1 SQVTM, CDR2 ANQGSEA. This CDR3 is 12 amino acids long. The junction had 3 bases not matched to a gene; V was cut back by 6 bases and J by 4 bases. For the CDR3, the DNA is TGCAGCGTCGGACAGGATAATCAGCCCCAGCATTTT. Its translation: CSVGQDNQPQHF.

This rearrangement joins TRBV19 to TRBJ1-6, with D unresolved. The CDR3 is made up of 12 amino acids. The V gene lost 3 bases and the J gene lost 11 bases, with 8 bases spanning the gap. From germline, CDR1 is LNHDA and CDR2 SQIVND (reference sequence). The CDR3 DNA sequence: TGTGCCAGTAGTATCGGTTGGCCACCCCTCCACTTT. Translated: CASSIGWPPLHF.